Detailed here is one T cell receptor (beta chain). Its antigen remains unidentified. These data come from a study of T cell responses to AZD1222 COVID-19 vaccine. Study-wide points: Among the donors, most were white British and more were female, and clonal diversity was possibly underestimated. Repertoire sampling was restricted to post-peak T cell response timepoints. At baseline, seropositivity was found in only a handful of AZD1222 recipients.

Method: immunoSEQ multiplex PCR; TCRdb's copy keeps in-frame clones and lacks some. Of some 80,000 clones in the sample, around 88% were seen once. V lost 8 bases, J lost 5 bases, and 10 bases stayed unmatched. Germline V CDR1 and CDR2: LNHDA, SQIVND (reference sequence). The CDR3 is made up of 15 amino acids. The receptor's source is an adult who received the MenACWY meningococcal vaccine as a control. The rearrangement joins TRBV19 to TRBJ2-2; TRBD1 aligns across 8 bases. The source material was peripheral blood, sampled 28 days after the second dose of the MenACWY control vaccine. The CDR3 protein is CASAFDRGETGELFF. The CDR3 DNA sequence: TGTGCCAGTGCCTTCGACAGGGGCGAGACCGGGGAGCTGTTTTTT. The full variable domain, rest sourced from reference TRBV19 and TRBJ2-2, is DGGITQSPKYLFRKEGQNVTLSCEQNLNHDAMYWYRQDPGQGLRLIYYSQIVNDFQKGDIAEGYSVSREKKESFPLTVTSAQKNPTAFYLCASAFDRGETGELFFGEGSRLTVL.